This T cell receptor beta chain was retrieved from a study of OX40 agonist ivuxolimab in advanced cancers. At the level of the study: Ivuxolimab is a fully human IgG2 antibody that activates OX40 (CD134). Each patient was given ivuxolimab into a vein every 2 weeks, at 0.01 to 10 mg/kg. Study-wide findings and caveats: Dose levels from 0.1 to 3.0 mg/kg saw CD4+ and CD8+ blood T cells expand clonally by week 6.

Patients were ruled out by autoimmune disease history or systemic immunosuppression. Produced via immunoSEQ multiplex PCR; TCRdb's table is partial and in-frame only. The sample has roughly 60,000 clones, about 86% seen once. The CDR3 is made up of 14 amino acids. CDR1 and CDR2 (germline): WSHSY, SAAADI. Losses at the gene ends were 8 bases for V and 1 base for J; bases not matched to a gene: 7. As for this clone: The antigen remains undetermined.

The chain employs TRBV10-2 and TRBJ1-1, with TRBD1 matching over 7 bases. This TCR came from an adult with an advanced solid tumor such as melanoma, head and neck, liver or kidney cancer. Sequencing used CD4+ or CD8+ T cells sorted from blood, obtained in a trial of the OX40 agonist ivuxolimab. The CDR3 bases are TGCGCCAGCGGCATCGGACAGGCGAACACTGAAGCTTTCTTT. Translation gives CASGIGQANTEAFF.